One and the same sample provided the 6 T cell receptor beta chains below, sequenced in a study of T cell responses to AZD1222 COVID-19 vaccine. Generated by immunoSEQ multiplex PCR, the TCRdb table keeps only in-frame clones and is missing some. Seen here are tens of thousands of clones, around 84% observed once, and the top ten hold about an eighth. The sample consisted of peripheral blood, taken on day 0 of AZD1222 vaccination. These receptor sequences come from an adult in good health.

The chain links TRBV3-1 (or the pseudogene TRBV3-2) to TRBJ1-5; D remains unclear. This CDR3 is built from 14 residues. The ends were cut back, 0 bases at V and 9 bases at J, with 12 bases in the middle. Germline V gene data show CDR1 as LGHDT and CDR2 as YNNKEL (reference sequence). The CDR3 DNA sequence: TGTGCCAGCAGCCAAGATCTCGCCATATGGCCCCAGCATTTT. This codes for CASSQDLAIWPQHF.

The V call is TRBV9, the J call TRBJ2-2; D is ambiguous. Germline assignment: CDR1 SGDLS and CDR2 YYNGEE. V lost 0 bases and J 2 bases, leaving 14 bases between the germline ends. This CDR3 comprises 17 residues. CDR3 sequence: CASSVESDPVNTGELFF. CDR3 DNA sequence: TGTGCCAGCAGCGTAGAATCTGACCCCGTAAACACCGGGGAGCTGTTTTTT.

The chain links TRBV18 to TRBJ2-2; perhaps TRBD2 as D (5 bases). The CDR3 is 15 amino acids. V gave up 0 bases and J gave up 4 bases, with 9 bases separating them. Germline CDR1 and CDR2: KGHSH and LQKENI. CDR3 amino acids: CASSPPLRATGELFF. For the CDR3, the DNA is TGTGCCAGCTCACCACCGTTGCGGGCCACCGGGGAGCTGTTTTTT.

CDR3 DNA sequence: TGTGCCAGCTCACCACCGGGGGCGACGGCCTACGAGCAGTACTTC. Protein sequence: CASSPPGATAYEQYF. The chain recombines TRBV18 with TRBJ2-7, with D possibly matching TRBD1 (6 bases). CDR1 KGHSH and CDR2 LQKENI come from the germline V gene. Trimming took 0 bases from V and 2 from J, leaving 11 bases between them. This CDR3 region has 15 residues. Based on the CDR3 plus reference TRBV18 and TRBJ2-7, the full variable domain is NAGVMQNPRHLVRRRGQEARLRCSPMKGHSHVYWYRQLPEEGLKFMVYLQKENIIDESGMPKERFSAEFPKEGPSILRIQQVVRGDSAAYFCASSPPGATAYEQYFGPGTRLTVT.

V and J are TRBV7-6 and TRBJ2-7; perhaps TRBD1 as D (6 bases). Trimming took off 4 bases at V and 6 bases at J, with 16 bases between the two ends. The CDR3 is 14 residues long. Germline V lookup: CDR1 SGHVS, CDR2 FNYEAQ. For the CDR3, the DNA is TGTGCCAGCAGCTCCGCCGACGGACAGCTCGAGCAGTACTTC. Amino acids: CASSSADGQLEQYF. Complete variable domain (other parts from reference TRBV7-6 and TRBJ2-7): GAGVSQSPRYKVTKRGQDVALRCDPISGHVSLYWYRQALGQGPEFLTYFNYEAQQDKSGLPNDRFSAERPEGSISTLTIQRTEQRDSAMYRCASSSADGQLEQYFGPGTRLTVT.

V gene TRBV2 combines with J gene TRBJ1-6, with a weak D call TRBD1 (6 bases). Germline V gives CDR1 SNHLY, CDR2 FYNNEI. Trimming shortened V by 6 bases and J by 9 bases, and 18 bases separated the two germline ends. The CDR3 runs 15 residues. CDR3 residues: CASRTSSGDPSPLHF. DNA for the CDR3: TGTGCCAGCAGGACTTCCTCAGGGGATCCTTCACCCCTCCACTTT. Combining the CDR3 with reference TRBV2 and TRBJ1-6 gives the whole variable domain EPEVTQTPSHQVTQMGQEVILRCVPISNHLYFYWYRQILGQKVEFLVSFYNNEISEKSEIFDDQFSVERPDGSNFTLKIRSTKLEDSAMYFCASRTSSGDPSPLHFGNGTRLTVT.